Listed below are T cell receptor beta chains from one sample, sequenced in a study of Ad26.COV2.S vaccination and SARS-CoV-2 variants. Some clones are missing from TCRdb's copy, which holds only in-frame ones; the method was immunoSEQ multiplex PCR. This sample carries about 680,000 clones, more than 80% of them seen once, and the ten largest clones take approximately 1.5%. The specimen comprised peripheral blood, sampled in a trial of Ad26.COV2.S vaccine versus placebo. These TCRs come from a person aged 18-60 years who received the Ad26.COV2.S COVID-19 vaccine or a placebo. CDR3s include the opening cysteine and the closing phenylalanine or tryptophan. Size tells how often a clone was seen (once, few, many) or the class of an expanded clone, and some rows leave it out.

cdr3_aa j_call clone_size v_call
CASSHGQGRETQYF TRBJ2-5 few TRBV2
CASSQDRGSGANVLTF TRBJ2-6 NA TRBV3-1/TRBV3-2
CASSYGIGAGAQETQYF TRBJ2-5 NA TRBV27
CASRREGEKLFF TRBJ1-4 NA TRBV10-2
CASRPTGANEKLFF TRBJ1-4 NA TRBV3-1/TRBV3-2
CASSESGLGETQYF TRBJ2-5 NA TRBV25-1
CASSLAVTGELFF TRBJ2-2 NA TRBV13
CSARGNTEAFF TRBJ1-1 many TRBV20-1
CASSLGSTGELFF TRBJ2-2 NA TRBV27
CASSSRGLAGVGDNEQFF TRBJ2-1 NA TRBV5-1
CASGQANSPLHF TRBJ1-6 NA TRBV6-5
CASSGRSPEGLYGYTF TRBJ1-2 NA TRBV10-1
CASSLIGNTEAFF TRBJ1-1 NA TRBV5-5
CAWSPGQGLGEQFF TRBJ2-1 once TRBV30
CAWSALPDSPLHF TRBJ1-6 NA TRBV30